Only one count was recorded for the clone carrying this T cell receptor (beta chain). This entry is derived from a study of CD8 T cells in Susac syndrome. Whole-study context: Patients with Susac syndrome were, at the time of blood collection, therapy-naive, maintained on corticosteroids, or maintained on intravenous immunoglobulin alone.

TCR beta was sequenced from blood CD8+ and CD4+ T cells. Through negative isolation, CD4+ and CD8+ T cells were obtained, while TEMRA cells were enriched using FACS. With random hexamers, 0.5 to 1 ug RNA was reverse transcribed. With immunoSEQ multiplex PCR, TCR beta CDR3 was amplified across 54 Vbeta and 13 Jbeta. TCRdb re-derived calls from the immunoSEQ multiplex PCR reads in MiXCR, one entry per CDR3 protein. The repertoire holds under 200,000 distinct CDR3 sequences, with roughly 90% as singletons. Sequencing was performed on CD4+ T cells from PBMCs. The sequence was collected from a human donor with Susac syndrome.

The CDR3 spells CSARDQRRDTQYF. Here the CDR3 DNA reads TGCAGTGCTAGAGATCAGAGGCGGGATACGCAGTATTTT. The genes are TRBV20-1 and TRBJ2-3; D gene uncertain. Trimming cost V 0 bases and J 6 bases, with 10 bases left between them. CDR3 size: 13 residues. Germline CDR1 reads DFQATT; CDR2 reads SNEGSKA (reference sequence).